Listed here are 19 T cell receptor beta chains from one sample, sequenced in a study of T cell changes during pregnancy in multiple sclerosis. The data were produced by immunoSEQ multiplex PCR, yet TCRdb's version contains in-frame clones alone and is incomplete. The repertoire holds under 95,000 clones, with around 93% as singletons. Sequencing used peripheral blood, obtained in the second trimester of pregnancy. The receptors come from a female donor in good health, enrolled as a control in a pregnancy study.

The chain recombines TRBV7-2 with TRBJ1-6; D is uncertain. Germline-derived CDR1 and CDR2 are SGHTA and FQGNSA. CDR3 length equals 15 residues. V was trimmed by 5 bases and J by 8 bases, leaving 16 bases between them. The CDR3 region has the DNA TGTGCCAGCAGCCCGACATTTGTGCTCGATTCACCCCTCCACTTT. It specifies CASSPTFVLDSPLHF.

V usage is TRBV5-1 and J usage is TRBJ1-5; D gene uncertain. The V and J ends lost 4 bases and 2 bases respectively, with 16 bases between them. In germline, CDR1 is SGHRS, CDR2 YFSETQ. The CDR3 runs 16 residues. This chain's CDR3 is CASSHWGQRGNQPQHF. For the CDR3, the DNA is TGCGCCAGCAGCCATTGGGGTCAGCGGGGCAATCAGCCCCAGCATTTT.

CDR3 in amino acids: CASSVASGGNTGELFF. The DNA of the CDR3 is TGTGCCAGCAGCGTGGCTAGCGGGGGTAACACCGGGGAGCTGTTTTTT. The chain joins TRBV9 to TRBJ2-2; 10 nucleotides agree with TRBD2. Unmatched junction bases numbered 3, after V lost 2 bases and J lost 2 bases. In germline, CDR1 is SGDLS, CDR2 YYNGEE. This CDR3 comprises 16 residues.

The chain joins TRBV2 to TRBJ2-7; D not resolved. CDR1 is SNHLY, CDR2 FYNNEI, per germline. Deletions cut 1 base from V and 3 bases from J, with 4 bases between. The CDR3 totals 12 residues. This CDR3 reads CASSEGYYEQYF. The CDR3 DNA reads as TGTGCCAGCAGTGAAGGCTACTACGAGCAGTACTTC.

The gene calls are TRBV10-3 and TRBJ2-1; 11 bases are shared with TRBD2. Germline loops: CDR1 ENHRY, CDR2 SYGVKD. V lost 6 bases, J lost 5 bases, and 6 bases stayed unmatched. The CDR3 is 15 amino acids. This CDR3 is CAIRPLAGGHNEQFF. DNA of the CDR3: TGTGCCATCAGGCCCCTAGCGGGGGGTCACAATGAGCAGTTCTTC.

A single count supports this clone. The chain is built from TRBV5-1 and TRBJ2-3; D is ambiguous. The germline V gene encodes CDR1 SGHRS and CDR2 YFSETQ. V was trimmed by 2 bases and J by 4 bases, leaving 8 bases between them. The CDR3 spans 13 residues. Written as DNA, the CDR3 is TGCGCCAGCAGCTTCCTAGGCGCAGATACGCAGTATTTT. Amino acid sequence: CASSFLGADTQYF.

The rearrangement links TRBV4-3 to TRBJ1-1, with 8 bases matching TRBD1. J lost 8 bases, V lost 2 bases, and 1 base had no gene match. This CDR3 is built from 12 residues. Germline V lookup: CDR1 LGHNA, CDR2 YSLEER. In nucleotides, the CDR3 is TGCGCCAGCAGCCAACGACAGGGGGAAGCTTTCTTT. Translated, it gives CASSQRQGEAFF.

This chain links TRBV15 with TRBJ2-1, with TRBD2 as a possible D gene (5 bases). CDR3 length: 15 residues. Germline V gene lookup returns CDR1 LNHNV and CDR2 YYDKDF (reference sequence). V was cut by 5 bases and J by 3 bases, with 14 bases left in between. The CDR3 sequence: CATSFSQDFYNEQFF. In nucleotides, the CDR3 is TGTGCCACCAGCTTCAGTCAGGACTTCTACAATGAGCAGTTCTTC.

This clone was counted between two and nine times. This rearrangement joins TRBV7-2 to TRBJ2-7; no firm D call. Germline CDR1 is SGHTA and CDR2 is FQGNSA. The CDR3 consists of 16 residues. V was clipped by 5 bases and J by 2 bases, with 19 bases between them. CDR3 bases: TGTGCCAGCAGCAAAAGACCTGGGCAACTTACCTACGAGCAGTACTTC. Protein: CASSKRPGQLTYEQYF. The whole variable domain, remainder taken from reference TRBV7-2 and TRBJ2-7, is GAGVSQSPSNKVTEKGKDVELRCDPISGHTALYWYRQSLGQGLEFLIYFQGNSAPDKSGLPSDRFSAERTGGSVSTLTIQRTQQEDSAVYLCASSKRPGQLTYEQYFGPGTRLTVT.

Written as DNA, the CDR3 is TGTGCCAGCAGCTTTAGCGGGGGGGCTGAAGATACGCAGTATTTT. Amino acid sequence: CASSFSGGAEDTQYF. V and J are TRBV11-2 and TRBJ2-3; 11 bases map to TRBD2. The germline gives CDR1 SGHAT, CDR2 FQNNGV. V lost 3 bases to trimming and J lost 5 bases; unmatched junction nucleotides: 4. There are 15 residues in the CDR3.

The rearrangement uses TRBV5-4 and TRBJ2-7; D perhaps matches TRBD2 (5 bases). V dropped 4 bases and J dropped 5 bases, with 16 bases sitting between them. CDR1 is SGHNT, CDR2 YYREEE, per germline (reference sequence). This CDR3 has 14 residues. The CDR3 sequence is CASSPGGQNHEQYF. The CDR3 DNA reads as TGTGCCAGCAGCCCCGGAGGCCAAAACCACGAGCAGTACTTC.

The rearrangement uses TRBV9 and TRBJ1-3, with D possibly matching TRBD1 (5 bases). This CDR3 has 16 amino acids. The V and J ends lost 0 bases and 1 base respectively, with 11 bases between them. CDR1 is SGDLS and CDR2 is YYNGEE in the germline V gene. The CDR3 region is CASSVGQNPSGNTIYF. The CDR3 DNA reads as TGTGCCAGCAGCGTAGGACAGAATCCTTCTGGAAACACCATATATTTT.

V is TRBV6-6 and J is TRBJ1-5; TRBD1 is a possible D gene (6 bases). Trimming cost V 2 bases and J 3 bases, with 11 bases left between them. The CDR3 sequence is 15 residues long. CDR1 and CDR2 (germline): MNHNY, SVGAGI (reference sequence). CDR3 bases: TGTGCCAGCAGTTACCCCAGGGACACCAATCAGCCCCAGCATTTT. It specifies CASSYPRDTNQPQHF.

The genes are TRBV6-5 and TRBJ2-1; a weak D match, TRBD2 (5 bases). V gave up 2 bases and J gave up 6 bases, with 11 bases separating them. The CDR3 is 14 residues long. Germline-derived CDR1 and CDR2 are MNHEY and SVGAGI. CDR3: CASSYRGRTNEQFF. CDR3 nucleotide sequence: TGTGCCAGCAGTTACCGGGGTCGGACCAATGAGCAGTTCTTC.

The rearrangement joins TRBV30 to TRBJ1-2, with D hard to call. The CDR3 covers 13 residues. Germline assignment: CDR1 GTSNPN and CDR2 SVGIG (reference sequence). V was clipped by 0 bases and J by 4 bases, with 9 bases between them. CDR3 coding DNA: TGTGCCTGGAGTGTATCGCGGATCTATGGCTACACCTTC. Amino acid sequence: CAWSVSRIYGYTF.

V gene TRBV28 combines with J gene TRBJ2-1; D not certain. V was cut by 1 base and J by 0 bases, with 10 bases left in between. CDR1 and CDR2 (germline): MDHEN, SYDVKM. The CDR3 is made up of 16 amino acids. The CDR3: CASSLSTPSSYNEQFF. DNA for the CDR3: TGTGCCAGCAGTTTATCAACGCCCAGCTCCTACAATGAGCAGTTCTTC. The variable domain in full, completed from reference TRBV28 and TRBJ2-1, reads DVKVTQSSRYLVKRTGEKVFLECVQDMDHENMFWYRQDPGLGLRLIYFSYDVKMKEKGDIPEGYSVSREKKERFSLILESASTNQTSMYLCASSLSTPSSYNEQFFGPGTRLTVL.

This sequence joins TRBV7-9 and TRBJ2-3; perhaps TRBD2 as D (6 bases). Germline values: CDR1 SEHNR, CDR2 FQNEAQ (reference sequence). Trimming took off 5 bases at V and 1 base at J, with 16 bases between the two ends. CDR3 length: 16 amino acids. CDR3 protein: CASSLNGGLGTDTQYF. The CDR3 DNA reads TGTGCCAGCAGCCTGAATGGGGGACTTGGCACAGATACGCAGTATTTT.

This clone was counted once. This chain uses TRBV5-1 with TRBJ2-3; unclear D gene. The CDR3 has 12 amino acids. The ends were cut back, 4 bases at V and 6 bases at J, with 9 bases in the middle. The germline gives CDR1 SGHRS, CDR2 YFSETQ. The CDR3 DNA sequence: TGCGCCAGCAGCAATCAGGCGGATACGCAGTATTTT. Its protein product is CASSNQADTQYF.

The chain links TRBV29-1 to TRBJ2-7, with 10 bases aligning to TRBD1. The CDR3 is 14 residues long. Germline assignment: CDR1 SQVTM and CDR2 ANQGSEA. V was pared by 4 bases and J by 2 bases, with 5 bases of the junction left unmatched. The CDR3 loop reads CSVAGQGVPYEQYF. CDR3 bases: TGCAGCGTTGCCGGACAGGGGGTCCCCTACGAGCAGTACTTC.